This T cell receptor (beta chain) came from a study of cytomegalovirus exposure and HLA in healthy donors. Regarding donors, all were healthy bone marrow donors. Germline V CDR1 and CDR2: SGHRS, YFSETQ. V was clipped by 0 bases and J by 4 bases, with 10 bases between them. The CDR3 loop spans 14 amino acids. Use of 60 Vbeta and 13 Jbeta primers characterized the PCR. Using immunoSEQ multiplex PCR, the repertoire was profiled, and TCRdb retains in-frame clones only, with some absent. Recorded for this sample: 140,000 or so clones. This receptor was taken from a male donor in good health and CMV-seronegative. V gene TRBV5-1 combines with J gene TRBJ1-1; D might be TRBD1 (5 bases). Sequenced input: PBMCs. CDR3: CASSLDAGRTEAFF. The DNA for the CDR3 is TGCGCCAGCAGCTTGGATGCGGGGCGCACTGAAGCTTTCTTT.